A selection of T cell receptor beta chains follows, all from one sample in a study of beta chain features in type 1 diabetes. Generated by immunoSEQ multiplex PCR, the TCRdb table keeps only in-frame clones and is missing some. Of about 700,000 clones in the sample, over 10% were seen once. The sequenced material came from naive CD4+ T cells from blood. The receptor source for this set is a man in his late teens or twenties with type 1 diabetes. Each CDR3 is given with its conserved first and last residue. D genes are given only for firm matches. Rows give clone size only sometimes, using once, few, many, or a class for an expanded clone.

D gene,J gene,V gene,clone size,CDR3 protein,CDR3 DNA
NA,TRBJ1-2,TRBV6-5,few,CASSYSASLGYGYTF,TGTGCCAGCAGTTACTCGGCTTCGCTTGGGTATGGCTACACCTTC
TRBD1,TRBJ1-5,TRBV12-5,NA,CASAPGQGANQPQHF,TGTGCTAGTGCTCCGGGACAGGGGGCTAACCAGCCCCAGCATTTT
NA,TRBJ2-5,TRBV5-1,few,CASSLALNGLAETQYF,TGCGCCAGCAGCTTGGCCTTGAACGGACTCGCAGAGACCCAGTACTTC
TRBD2,TRBJ2-7,TRBV4-1,many,CASSLAGEQYF,TGCGCCAGCTCCCTAGCGGGAGAGCAGTACTTC
TRBD2,TRBJ2-1,TRBV9,few,CASTRLAEYEQFF,TGTGCCAGCACGAGACTAGCGGAATATGAGCAGTTCTTC
NA,TRBJ2-3,TRBV11-2,NA,CASSQDTESTDTQYF,TGTGCCAGCAGCCAAGATACAGAAAGCACAGATACGCAGTATTTT
NA,TRBJ2-2,TRBV5-1,NA,CASSLVPVNTGELFF,TGCGCCAGCAGCTTGGTACCGGTCAACACCGGGGAGCTGTTTTTT
NA,TRBJ1-2,TRBV30,NA,CAWSFIGRGGYTF,TGTGCCTGGAGTTTTATAGGGAGAGGTGGCTACACCTTC
TRBD2,TRBJ2-3,TRBV9,few,CASSKDGGAGTDTQYF,TGTGCCAGCAGCAAAGACGGGGGGGCTGGCACAGATACGCAGTATTTT
TRBD2,TRBJ2-3,TRBV7-8,few,CASRTSGLRTDTQYF,TGTGCCAGCAGAACTAGCGGGCTACGCACAGATACGCAGTATTTT
NA,TRBJ2-1,TRBV9,few,CASSTGTSLLNEQFF,TGTGCCAGCAGCACTGGGACCTCACTTCTGAATGAGCAGTTCTTC
NA,TRBJ1-5,TRBV25-1,few,CASSSTGRQAQHF,TGTGCCAGCAGTTCGACTGGACGGCAGGCCCAGCATTTT
NA,TRBJ1-5,TRBV30,many,CAWSGGTSGNQPQHF,TGTGCCTGGAGTGGAGGTACCTCGGGCAATCAGCCCCAGCATTTT
NA,TRBJ1-5,TRBV5-8,NA,CASTLPGGTQSHF,TGTGCCAGCACCCTCCCGGGAGGGACTCAATCGCATTTT
TRBD2,TRBJ2-3,TRBV11-2,few,CASSSRRLAGHSGSHTQYF,TGTGCCAGCAGCTCCCGCAGACTAGCGGGGCACAGCGGGTCGCATACGCAGTATTTT
NA,TRBJ2-7,TRBV2,few,CASKERRDREQYF,TGTGCCAGCAAAGAACGCAGGGATCGCGAGCAGTACTTC
NA,TRBJ2-2,TRBV10-3,NA,CAISEAWSTGELFF,TGTGCCATCAGTGAGGCGTGGAGTACCGGGGAGCTGTTTTTT
NA,TRBJ2-3,TRBV11-3,NA,CASSLVRSTDTQYF,TGTGCCAGCAGCTTAGTCAGGAGCACAGATACGCAGTATTTT
NA,TRBJ2-1,TRBV9,few,CASSVPGKVEQFF,TGTGCCAGCAGCGTACCGGGTAAGGTTGAGCAGTTCTTC
TRBD1,TRBJ2-5,TRBV2,once,CASSHWTGGETQYF,TGTGCCAGCAGTCACTGGACAGGGGGGGAGACCCAGTACTTC
TRBD2,TRBJ2-1,TRBV5-1,few,CASSLVASGSYNEQFF,TGCGCCAGCAGCTTGGTTGCTAGCGGCTCCTACAATGAGCAGTTCTTC
NA,TRBJ2-3,TRBV30,few,CALEEAFRTDTQYF,TGTGCCCTCGAGGAGGCATTTAGGACAGATACGCAGTATTTT
NA,TRBJ1-1,TRBV19,NA,CASSMVRSEAFF,TGTGCCAGTAGTATGGTTCGATCTGAAGCTTTCTTT
NA,TRBJ2-5,TRBV9,NA,CASSAFGGPRYQETQYF,TGTGCCAGCAGCGCCTTTGGTGGTCCCCGGTACCAAGAGACCCAGTACTTC
NA,TRBJ1-2,TRBV30,NA,CAWRVPSGNFYGYTF,TGTGCCTGGAGGGTGCCTTCCGGGAACTTCTATGGCTACACCTTC
NA,TRBJ2-5,TRBV28,NA,CASSPPRGGQPGETQYF,TGTGCCAGCAGCCCCCCCAGGGGCGGACAACCGGGGGAGACCCAGTACTTC
NA,TRBJ2-3,TRBV5-1,NA,CASSLARTTVGDTQYF,TGCGCCAGCAGCTTGGCGAGGACAACCGTCGGAGATACGCAGTATTTT
NA,TRBJ2-7,TRBV13,many,CASSSAYEQYF,TGTGCCAGCAGCTCCGCTTACGAGCAGTACTTC
NA,TRBJ1-2,TRBV30,few,CAWSVGDVNYGYTF,TGTGCCTGGAGTGTAGGGGACGTCAACTATGGCTACACCTTC
NA,TRBJ1-1,TRBV30,NA,CAWGTTAGRTEAFF,TGTGCCTGGGGTACGACAGCAGGGCGGACTGAAGCTTTCTTT
NA,TRBJ1-6,TRBV6-4,NA,CASRPQGSNSPLHF,TGTGCCAGCAGACCACAGGGAAGTAATTCACCCCTCCACTTT
NA,TRBJ1-6,TRBV5-1,few,CASSLGTEGALHF,TGCGCCAGCAGCTTGGGAACAGAAGGGGCCCTCCACTTT
TRBD2,TRBJ2-5,TRBV5-6,NA,CASSKRGGETQYF,TGTGCCAGCAGCAAGCGGGGCGGGGAGACCCAGTACTTC
NA,TRBJ2-1,TRBV6-1,NA,CASRRAEKEEFF,TGTGCCAGCAGGAGAGCAGAAAAAGAGGAGTTCTTC
NA,TRBJ1-2,TRBV6-6,NA,CASSTSREGYGYTF,TGTGCCAGCAGTACATCCAGGGAGGGCTATGGCTACACCTTC
TRBD1,TRBJ1-2,TRBV5-4,few,CASSSEGQGNYGYTF,TGTGCCAGCAGCTCGGAAGGACAGGGAAACTATGGCTACACCTTC
NA,TRBJ2-7,TRBV2,NA,CASTLDGVSYEQYF,TGTGCCAGCACCTTGGACGGGGTCTCCTACGAGCAGTACTTC
TRBD1,TRBJ1-2,TRBV30,NA,CAWRPRTGGAYGYTF,TGTGCCTGGAGACCAAGGACAGGGGGCGCCTATGGCTACACCTTC
NA,TRBJ1-2,TRBV30,NA,CAWSPGWQRKDYGYTF,TGTGCCTGGAGTCCTGGGTGGCAGCGTAAAGACTATGGCTACACCTTC
TRBD1,TRBJ2-1,TRBV28,few,CASSSPGTGGGNEQFF,TGTGCCAGCAGTTCCCCCGGGACAGGGGGTGGGAATGAGCAGTTCTTC
NA,TRBJ1-1,TRBV6-5,NA,CASSYSMLQARGAFF,TGTGCCAGCAGTTACTCGATGCTGCAGGCCAGGGGAGCTTTCTTT
TRBD1,TRBJ2-3,TRBV6-5,few,CASSYWEDRGTDTQYF,TGTGCCAGCAGCTACTGGGAGGACAGGGGCACAGATACGCAGTATTTT
NA,TRBJ2-5,TRBV7-2,NA,CASSSPGTQYF,TGTGCCAGCAGCTCCCCAGGGACCCAGTACTTC
NA,TRBJ1-6,TRBV30,few,CAWSVTHSPLHF,TGTGCCTGGAGTGTCACTCATTCACCCCTCCACTTT
NA,TRBJ2-5,TRBV20-1,NA,CSGSGETQYF,TGCAGTGGGTCGGGAGAGACCCAGTACTTC
NA,TRBJ1-5,TRBV19,NA,CASSVTYQPQHF,TGTGCCAGTAGTGTCACATACCAGCCCCAGCATTTT
NA,TRBJ1-5,TRBV12-2,NA,CASRLAQKGGQPQHF,TGTGCAAGTCGCTTAGCGCAGAAGGGTGGTCAGCCCCAGCATTTT
NA,TRBJ2-3,TRBV15,NA,CATSGRDTDTDTQYF,TGTGCCACCAGCGGACGGGACACGGACACAGATACGCAGTATTTT
TRBD2,TRBJ2-1,TRBV9,few,CASSVASGGYNEQFF,TGTGCCAGCAGCGTAGCTAGCGGGGGCTACAATGAGCAGTTCTTC
NA,TRBJ1-6,TRBV18,NA,CASSPGGDSPLHF,TGTGCCAGCTCACCGGGGGGCGATTCACCCCTCCACTTT
NA,TRBJ1-4,TRBV30,few,CAWSGEGGLFF,TGTGCCTGGAGTGGCGAGGGTGGGCTGTTTTTT
NA,TRBJ2-7,TRBV6-5,few,CASSQDGYEQYF,TGTGCCAGCAGCCAAGACGGCTACGAGCAGTACTTC
NA,TRBJ1-2,TRBV27,few,CASSSLIGAGYTF,TGTGCCAGCAGTAGCCTAATCGGGGCTGGCTACACCTTC
NA,TRBJ1-2,TRBV28,few,CASSLQGYGYTF,TGTGCCAGCAGCCTACAGGGTTATGGCTACACCTTC
NA,TRBJ2-5,TRBV9,NA,CASSATDRGTQYF,TGTGCCAGCAGCGCGACAGACCGAGGGACCCAGTACTTC
TRBD1,TRBJ2-3,TRBV7-9,NA,CASSSTGGKADTQYF,TGTGCCAGCAGCTCCACAGGGGGAAAGGCAGATACGCAGTATTTT
NA,TRBJ1-5,TRBV4-2,NA,CASSQGSGNNQPQHF,TGTGCCAGCAGCCAAGGGTCAGGTAACAATCAGCCCCAGCATTTT
TRBD1,TRBJ2-7,TRBV5-6,few,CASSPGTVTYEQYF,TGTGCCAGCAGCCCGGGGACAGTTACCTACGAGCAGTACTTC
NA,TRBJ1-2,TRBV29-1,few,CSASQSTNHGYTF,TGCAGCGCCTCCCAGTCCACCAATCATGGCTACACCTTC